This T cell receptor (beta chain) derives from a study of blood T cell repertoires in COVID-19 (dated by TCRdb to about 2020). As for the study more broadly: The collaborator samples originated in the United States, Italy and Spain and spanned the acute and convalescent phases of COVID-19. The prospective study material was composed of cDNA or gDNA derived from T cells, B-cell-depleted T cells, or PBMCs. The dataset comprised deeply sampled blood TCRbeta repertoires from subjects exposed to, actively infected with, or recovered from COVID-19. A freely available public database, intended as a resource for researchers studying the immune response to SARS-CoV-2, is where the repertoires were released. The samples were drawn from the first 160 participants of the ongoing ImmuneRACE study and from over a thousand subjects provided by 6 global collaborators. A de-identified subject ID, COVID-19 status, age in years and sex were almost always included in the sample metadata. Where HLA class I and class II types were available, the types were taken from metadata supplied by the sample provider, not from assay-based typing.

Sequences SSHAT (CDR1) and FNYEAQ (CDR2) are obtained from the germline V gene (reference sequence). The CDR3 sequence holds 15 residues, the cysteine and phenylalanine included. Only the CDR3 DNA is retained, 45 bases long and in frame from the first base. The collaborating institutions used their own protocols to collect whole blood in K2EDTA tubes. For TCRbeta analysis, collaborator samples were shipped as frozen whole blood, as isolated PBMCs, or as DNA extracted from either sample type. Details on this clone: The antigen it binds to is not known. At one end, the junction sequence differs from germline, possibly due to a read error.

General conclusions and limits of the study: The quantity of clinical and demographic metadata differed by source and by participant and was supplied without curation.

TCRbeta CDR3 regions were amplified from genomic DNA using the immunoSEQ Assay, a bias-controlled multiplex PCR. Turning to the authors' computational methods: The number of nucleated cells in each sample was estimated by amplification of reference gene primers within the assay. Sequence reads were collapsed and filtered to measure the absolute abundance of every unique TCRbeta CDR3 rearrangement. For each sample, productive Simpson clonality was calculated as the square root of Simpson's diversity index across productive rearrangements. This is the immuneACCESS table as TCRdb keeps it, with only in-frame sequences that have V and J called. A part of the clones is gone; compared with another copy, unresolved V genes explain less than half, and the rest is unexplained. The DNA was the basis for D and trimming; V, J and clone size are from that table. Recorded for this sample are about 91,000 clones; about 81% of them occurred a single time. Of the sample, roughly 25% is held by the ten largest clones.

The source material was peripheral blood. This chain joins TRBV7-7 to TRBJ2-1; the D gene assignment is ambiguous. The clonotype was recovered from a man between 65 and 80 years old with acute or convalescent COVID-19. The CDR3 corresponds to CASSLELSSYNEQFF. The DNA sequence reads TGTGCTAGCAGCTTAGAACTTAGCTCCTACAATGAGCAGTTCTTC. The CDR3 plus the reference TRBV7-7 and TRBJ2-1 genes for the other parts give the full variable domain: GAGVSQSPRYKVTKRGQDVTLRCDPISSHATLYWYQQALGQGPEFLTYFNYEAQPDKSGLPSDRFSAERPEGSISTLTIQRTEQRDSAMYRCASSLELSSYNEQFFGPGTRLTVL.